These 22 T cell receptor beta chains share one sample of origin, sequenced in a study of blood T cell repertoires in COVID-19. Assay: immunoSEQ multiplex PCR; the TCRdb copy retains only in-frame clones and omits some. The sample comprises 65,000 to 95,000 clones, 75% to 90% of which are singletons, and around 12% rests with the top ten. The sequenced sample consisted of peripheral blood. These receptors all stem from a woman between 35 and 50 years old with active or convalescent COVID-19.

CDR3 loop: CASSLEGAREQYF. The CDR3 DNA is TGTGCCAGCAGCTTGGAGGGGGCCAGGGAGCAGTACTTC. The chain is built from TRBV5-5 and TRBJ2-7, with 7 positions matching TRBD1. The ends lost 0 bases at V and 7 bases at J; junction bases unmatched: 4. Germline CDR1 reads SGHKS; CDR2 reads YYEKEE (reference sequence). The CDR3 totals 13 residues. Based on the CDR3 plus reference TRBV5-5 and TRBJ2-7, the full variable domain is DAGVTQSPTHLIKTRGQQVTLRCSPISGHKSVSWYQQVLGQGPQFIFQYYEKEERGRGNFPDRFSARQFPNYSSELNVNALLLGDSALYLCASSLEGAREQYFGPGTRLTVT.

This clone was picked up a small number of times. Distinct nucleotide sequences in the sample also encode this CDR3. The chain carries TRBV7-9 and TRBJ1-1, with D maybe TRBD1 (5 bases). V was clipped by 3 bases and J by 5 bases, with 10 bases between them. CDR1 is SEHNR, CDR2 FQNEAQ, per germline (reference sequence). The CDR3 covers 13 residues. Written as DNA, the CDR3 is TGTGCCAGCAGCTTCGGGGGGGAAACTGAAGCTTTCTTT. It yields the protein CASSFGGETEAFF.

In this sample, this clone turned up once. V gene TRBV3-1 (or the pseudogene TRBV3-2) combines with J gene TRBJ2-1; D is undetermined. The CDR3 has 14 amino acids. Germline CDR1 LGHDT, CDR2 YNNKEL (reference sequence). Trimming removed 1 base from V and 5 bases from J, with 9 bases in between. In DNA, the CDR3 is TGTGCCAGCAGCCAAGGACTGAGCGACAATGAGCAGTTCTTC. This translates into CASSQGLSDNEQFF.

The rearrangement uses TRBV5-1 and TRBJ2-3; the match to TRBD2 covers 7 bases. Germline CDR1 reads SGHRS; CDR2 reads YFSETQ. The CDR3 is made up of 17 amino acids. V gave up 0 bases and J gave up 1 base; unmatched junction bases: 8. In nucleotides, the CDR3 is TGCGCCAGCAGCTTGGGGCCTCCGGGGGGAGGCACAGATACGCAGTATTTT. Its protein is CASSLGPPGGGTDTQYF.

CDR3 protein: CASSPSGGKAYEQYF. The DNA of the CDR3 is TGCGCCAGCAGCCCATCAGGGGGCAAGGCCTACGAGCAGTACTTC. The gene calls are TRBV4-1 and TRBJ2-7; 8 nucleotides line up with TRBD1. This CDR3 is built from 15 residues. V was clipped by 4 bases and J by 2 bases; unmatched bases: 7. The germline CDR1 and CDR2 sequences are MGHRA and YSYEKL.

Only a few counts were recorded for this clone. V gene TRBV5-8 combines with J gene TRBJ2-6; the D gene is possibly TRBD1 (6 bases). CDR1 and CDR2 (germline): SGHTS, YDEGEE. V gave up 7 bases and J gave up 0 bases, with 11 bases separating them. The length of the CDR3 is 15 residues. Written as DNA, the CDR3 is TGTGCCAGCGGTGGCAGGGGCTCTGGGGCCAACGTCCTGACTTTC. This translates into CASGGRGSGANVLTF.

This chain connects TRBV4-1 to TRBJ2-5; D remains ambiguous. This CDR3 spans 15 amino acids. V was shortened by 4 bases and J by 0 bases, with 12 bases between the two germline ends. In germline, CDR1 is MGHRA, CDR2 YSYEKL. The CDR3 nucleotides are TGCGCCAGCAGCCCGTTTTCCAGGAACCAAGAGACCCAGTACTTC. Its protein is CASSPFSRNQETQYF.

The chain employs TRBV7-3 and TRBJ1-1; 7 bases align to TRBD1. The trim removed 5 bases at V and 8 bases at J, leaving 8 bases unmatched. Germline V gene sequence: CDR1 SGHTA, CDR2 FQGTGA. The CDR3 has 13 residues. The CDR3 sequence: CASSPNPTGEAFF. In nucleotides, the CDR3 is TGTGCCAGCAGCCCCAACCCGACAGGGGAAGCTTTCTTT.

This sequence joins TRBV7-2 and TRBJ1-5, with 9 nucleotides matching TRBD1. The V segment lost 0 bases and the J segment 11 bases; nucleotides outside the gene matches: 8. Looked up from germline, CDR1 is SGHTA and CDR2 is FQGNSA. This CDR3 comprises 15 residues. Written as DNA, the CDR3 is TGTGCCAGCAGCTTAGCGGGGGGACAGGGTTTAGCCCAGCATTTT. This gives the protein CASSLAGGQGLAQHF.

In nucleotides, the CDR3 is TGTGCCATCAGCCGGGTGGAGACCCAGTACTTC. Residues: CAISRVETQYF. The chain links TRBV6-5 to TRBJ2-5; the D is unclear. CDR3 length: 11 residues. In germline, CDR1 is MNHEY, CDR2 SVGAGI. The ends were cut back, 10 bases at V and 5 bases at J, with 11 bases in the middle.

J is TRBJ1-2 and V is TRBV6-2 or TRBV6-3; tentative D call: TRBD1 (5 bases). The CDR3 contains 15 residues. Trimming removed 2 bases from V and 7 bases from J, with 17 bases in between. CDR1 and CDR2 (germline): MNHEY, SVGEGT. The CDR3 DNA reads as TGTGCCAGCAGTTACCATACGGCGGGGCCTAGTGGCTACACCTTC. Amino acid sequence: CASSYHTAGPSGYTF.

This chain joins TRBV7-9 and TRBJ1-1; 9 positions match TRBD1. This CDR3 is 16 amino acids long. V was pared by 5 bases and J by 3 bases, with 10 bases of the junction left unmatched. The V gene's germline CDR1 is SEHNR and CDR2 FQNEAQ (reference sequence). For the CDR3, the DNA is TGTGCCAGCAGCATAAAGCTGACAGGGGGTGACACTGAAGCTTTCTTT. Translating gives CASSIKLTGGDTEAFF. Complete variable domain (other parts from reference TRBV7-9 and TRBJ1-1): DTGVSQNPRHKITKRGQNVTFRCDPISEHNRLYWYRQTLGQGPEFLTYFQNEAQLEKSRLLSDRFSAERPKGSFSTLEIQRTEQGDSAMYLCASSIKLTGGDTEAFFGQGTRLTVV.

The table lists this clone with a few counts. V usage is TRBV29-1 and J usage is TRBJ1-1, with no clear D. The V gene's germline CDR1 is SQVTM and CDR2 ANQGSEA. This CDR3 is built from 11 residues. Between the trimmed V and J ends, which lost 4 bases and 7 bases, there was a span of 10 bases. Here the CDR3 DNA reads TGCAGCGTTGTTGCGGGCTATGAAGCTTTCTTT. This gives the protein CSVVAGYEAFF.

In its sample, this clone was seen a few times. The CDR3 loop reads CSARMGRSNTEAFF. The CDR3 DNA reads TGCAGCGCCCGTATGGGGCGTAGTAACACTGAAGCTTTCTTT. J is TRBJ1-1 and V is TRBV29-1; D may be TRBD1 (5 bases). The V end was cut by 7 bases, the J end by 2 bases, with 17 bases between. CDR3 length: 14 amino acids. CDR1 and CDR2 (germline): SQVTM, ANQGSEA.

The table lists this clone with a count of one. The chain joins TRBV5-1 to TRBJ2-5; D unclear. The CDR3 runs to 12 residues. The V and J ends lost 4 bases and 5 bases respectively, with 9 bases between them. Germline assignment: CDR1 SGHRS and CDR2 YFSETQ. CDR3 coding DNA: TGCGCCAGCAGCCGAGGCGCGGAGACCCAGTACTTC. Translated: CASSRGAETQYF.

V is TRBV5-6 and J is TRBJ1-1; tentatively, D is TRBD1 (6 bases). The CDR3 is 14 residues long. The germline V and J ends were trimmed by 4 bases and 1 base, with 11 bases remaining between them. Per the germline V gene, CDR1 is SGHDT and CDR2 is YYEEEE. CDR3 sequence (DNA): TGTGCCAGCAGCCTCATCAGGGGGAACACTGAAGCTTTCTTT. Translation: CASSLIRGNTEAFF.

The CDR3 coding sequence is TGTGCCAGCAGCTTACAGGGGGCGGACACCGGGGAGCTGTTTTTT. Amino acid sequence: CASSLQGADTGELFF. The chain carries TRBV7-9 and TRBJ2-2; 8 nucleotides agree with TRBD1. Germline CDR1 and CDR2: SEHNR and FQNEAQ (reference sequence). The CDR3 covers 15 residues. The V and J ends lost 2 bases and 3 bases, in that order; junction bases with no gene match: 2.

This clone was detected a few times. CDR3 sequence (DNA): TGCGCCAGCAGCTTGGACTCCCAAGCCCACTATGGCTACACCTTC. Amino acids: CASSLDSQAHYGYTF. This chain joins TRBV5-1 and TRBJ1-2, with unresolved D. Germline loops: CDR1 SGHRS, CDR2 YFSETQ. Trimming shortened V by 0 bases and J by 3 bases, and 12 bases separated the two germline ends. The length of the CDR3 is 15 residues.

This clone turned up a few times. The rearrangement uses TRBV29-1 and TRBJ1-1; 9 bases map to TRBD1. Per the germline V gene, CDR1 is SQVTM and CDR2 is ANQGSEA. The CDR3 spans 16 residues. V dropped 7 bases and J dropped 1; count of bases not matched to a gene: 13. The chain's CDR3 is CSAERTGEDRNTEAFF. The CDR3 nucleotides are TGCAGCGCAGAAAGGACAGGGGAGGATAGGAACACTGAAGCTTTCTTT.

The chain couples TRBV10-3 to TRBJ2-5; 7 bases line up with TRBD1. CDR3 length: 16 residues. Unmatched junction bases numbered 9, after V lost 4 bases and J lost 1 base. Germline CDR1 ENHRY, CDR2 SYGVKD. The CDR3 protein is CAISGVRGQLQETQYF. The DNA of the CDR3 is TGTGCCATCAGTGGAGTGAGGGGGCAACTCCAAGAGACCCAGTACTTC.

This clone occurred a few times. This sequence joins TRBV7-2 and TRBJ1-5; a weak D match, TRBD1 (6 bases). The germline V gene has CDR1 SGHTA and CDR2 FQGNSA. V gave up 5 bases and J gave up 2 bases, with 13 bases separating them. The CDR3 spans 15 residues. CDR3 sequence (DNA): TGTGCCAGCAGCGGGATGTGGGGGCGCAATCAGCCCCAGCATTTT. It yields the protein CASSGMWGRNQPQHF.

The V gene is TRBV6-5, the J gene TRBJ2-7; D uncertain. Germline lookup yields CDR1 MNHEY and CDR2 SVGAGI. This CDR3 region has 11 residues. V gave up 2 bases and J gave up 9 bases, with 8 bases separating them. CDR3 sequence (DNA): TGTGCCAGCAGTTACGGAGCTTGGCAGTACTTC. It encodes CASSYGAWQYF.